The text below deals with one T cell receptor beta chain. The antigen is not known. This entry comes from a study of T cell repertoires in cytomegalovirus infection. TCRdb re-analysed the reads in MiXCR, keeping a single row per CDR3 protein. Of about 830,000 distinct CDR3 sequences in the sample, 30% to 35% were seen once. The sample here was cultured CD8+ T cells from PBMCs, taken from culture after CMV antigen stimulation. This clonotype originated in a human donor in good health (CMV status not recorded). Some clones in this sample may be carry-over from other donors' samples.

CDR3 in amino acids: CSARDNKASQYPYNEQFF. CDR3 nucleotides: TGCAGTGCTAGAGACAACAAAGCCTCTCAGTATCCCTACAATGAGCAGTTCTTC. V and J are TRBV20-1 and TRBJ2-1, with D uncertain. From germline, CDR1 is DFQATT and CDR2 SNEGSKA (reference sequence). The CDR3 length is 18 residues. Trimming removed 0 bases at V and 2 bases at J, with 20 bases between.